Sequencing of this TCR beta chain was carried out in a study of radiotherapy plus CTLA-4 blockade in lung cancer. Per germline, CDR1 MDHEN and CDR2 SYDVKM. The length of the CDR3 is 16 residues. With 6 bases clipped from V and 3 bases from J, the junction kept 10 bases outside the gene matches. General observations from the study: Tumor-origin TCR clones grew in blood after radiotherapy plus ipilimumab. Response, reportedly, was best predicted by interferon-beta along with early blood T cell clone dynamics.

Profiling relied on immunoSEQ multiplex PCR, and the TCRdb table lists in-frame clones only, not all of them. The sample yields some 18,000 clones, about 84% seen once. As regards this clone: Its matching antigen is unknown.

CTLA-4 blockade using ipilimumab, together with focal radiation, was received by patients with chemo-refractory metastatic non-small-cell lung cancer. The sequences come from peripheral blood, collected from a patient treated with radiotherapy plus ipilimumab. The receptor was derived from a human donor with non-small cell lung cancer whose response to radiotherapy plus ipilimumab could not be evaluated. The rearrangement uses TRBV28 and TRBJ1-1; the match to TRBD1 covers 10 bases. CDR3 sequence (DNA): TGTGCCAGCAGGGATTGGACAGGGGGGTTGGACACTGAAGCTTTCTTT. Encoded protein: CASRDWTGGLDTEAFF.